This is a list of T cell receptor beta chains from one sample in a study of blood T cells in healthy people across ages. From the 5' RACE reads, TCRdb called clonotypes with MiXCR, one entry per CDR3 protein. This sample yields approximately 600,000 distinct CDR3 sequences, of which roughly 53% are seen a single time; roughly 34% belongs to the top ten. Material: blood. Receptor source: a man in his 60s in good health. The CDR3 runs from the conserved cysteine through the conserved F or W. The order of the fields is J gene, D gene, V gene, clone size, CDR3 protein, CDR3 DNA. D genes are given only for firm matches. A clone size is listed for some rows: how often the clone was seen (once, few, many), or a class if it is expanded.

TRBJ2-4,.,TRBV12-3/TRBV12-4,few,CASSFGGAGDTQDFGPGTQYF,.
TRBJ2-6,.,TRBV7-2,few,CASSLVGGLGANVLTF,TGTGCCAGCAGCTTAGTCGGGGGGCTGGGGGCCAACGTCCTGACTTTC
TRBJ2-3,.,TRBV7-9,.,CASSMDSSGTQYF,TGTGCCAGCAGCATGGACTCGTCTGGTACGCAGTATTTT
TRBJ2-3,.,TRBV5-5,.,CASSFRGFTDTQYF,TGTGCCAGCAGCTTTCGAGGGTTCACAGATACGCAGTATTTT
TRBJ1-2,.,TRBV7-8,.,CASSLASDLYGYTF,TGTGCCAGCAGCTTAGCTTCAGACCTCTATGGCTACACCTTC
TRBJ2-7,.,TRBV3-1,.,CASSQPTVSYEQYF,TGTGCCAGCAGCCAACCGACAGTTTCCTACGAGCAGTACTTC
TRBJ1-1,.,TRBV29-1,many,CSVDRAMNTEAFF,TGCAGCGTTGATCGGGCCATGAACACTGAAGCTTTCTTT
TRBJ2-5,TRBD1,TRBV6-5,few,CASTEGTAKTQYF,TGTGCCAGCACCGAGGGGACAGCCAAGACCCAGTACTTC
TRBJ1-2,.,TRBV14,.,CASSQDLVAGYTF,TGTGCCAGCAGCCAAGATCTCGTAGCCGGCTACACCTTC
TRBJ2-7,TRBD1,TRBV4-2,few,CASSQGRTGSNEQYF,TGTGCCAGCAGCCAAGGGAGGACAGGGTCTAATGAGCAGTACTTC
TRBJ2-7,.,TRBV20-1,few,CSATRFGEQYF,TGCAGTGCTACCCGTTTTGGTGAGCAGTACTTC
TRBJ2-1,.,TRBV10-3,.,CAISGGPNNEQFF,TGTGCCATCAGTGGAGGACCGAACAATGAGCAGTTCTTC
TRBJ2-5,TRBD2,TRBV5-1,.,CASNPGGSFETQYF,TGCGCCAGCAACCCGGGAGGTAGTTTCGAGACCCAGTACTTC
TRBJ2-1,TRBD2,TRBV15,.,CATSVGTSGGAWNEQFF,TGTGCCACCAGCGTAGGGACTAGCGGGGGGGCATGGAATGAGCAGTTCTTC
TRBJ2-1,TRBD1,TRBV25-1,.,CASSDPGQGDNEQFF,TGTGCCAGCAGTGACCCGGGACAGGGGGACAATGAGCAGTTCTTC
TRBJ1-6,TRBD1,TRBV5-8,once,CASHRDRASPPHF,TGTGCCAGCCATCGGGACAGGGCTTCACCCCCCCACTTT
TRBJ1-5,TRBD1,TRBV29-1,.,CSVRAGGDQPQHF,TGCAGCGTTAGGGCAGGGGGCGATCAGCCCCAGCATTTT
TRBJ2-6,.,TRBV6-5,.,CASSYRRAGANVLTF,TGTGCCAGCAGTTACCGCCGCGCTGGGGCCAACGTCCTGACTTTC
TRBJ2-7,TRBD1,TRBV6-1,once,CASSVRDRGGKQYF,TGTGCCAGCAGTGTCCGGGACAGGGGCGGTAAGCAGTACTTC